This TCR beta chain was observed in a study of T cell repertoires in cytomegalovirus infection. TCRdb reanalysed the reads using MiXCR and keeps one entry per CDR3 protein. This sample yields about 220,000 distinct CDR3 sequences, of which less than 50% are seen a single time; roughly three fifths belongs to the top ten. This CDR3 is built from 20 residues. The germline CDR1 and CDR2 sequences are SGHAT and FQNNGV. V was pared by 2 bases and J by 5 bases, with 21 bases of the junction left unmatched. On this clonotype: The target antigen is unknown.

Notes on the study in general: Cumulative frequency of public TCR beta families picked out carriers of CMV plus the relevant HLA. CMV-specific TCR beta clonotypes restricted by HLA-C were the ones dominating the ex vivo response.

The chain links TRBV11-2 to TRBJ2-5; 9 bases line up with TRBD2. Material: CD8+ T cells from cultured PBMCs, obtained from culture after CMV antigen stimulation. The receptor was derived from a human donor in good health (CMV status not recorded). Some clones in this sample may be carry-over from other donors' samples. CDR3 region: CASSLWAPWLAGNTGETQYF. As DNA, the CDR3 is TGTGCCAGCAGCTTATGGGCCCCGTGGCTAGCGGGAAATACTGGGGAGACCCAGTACTTC.